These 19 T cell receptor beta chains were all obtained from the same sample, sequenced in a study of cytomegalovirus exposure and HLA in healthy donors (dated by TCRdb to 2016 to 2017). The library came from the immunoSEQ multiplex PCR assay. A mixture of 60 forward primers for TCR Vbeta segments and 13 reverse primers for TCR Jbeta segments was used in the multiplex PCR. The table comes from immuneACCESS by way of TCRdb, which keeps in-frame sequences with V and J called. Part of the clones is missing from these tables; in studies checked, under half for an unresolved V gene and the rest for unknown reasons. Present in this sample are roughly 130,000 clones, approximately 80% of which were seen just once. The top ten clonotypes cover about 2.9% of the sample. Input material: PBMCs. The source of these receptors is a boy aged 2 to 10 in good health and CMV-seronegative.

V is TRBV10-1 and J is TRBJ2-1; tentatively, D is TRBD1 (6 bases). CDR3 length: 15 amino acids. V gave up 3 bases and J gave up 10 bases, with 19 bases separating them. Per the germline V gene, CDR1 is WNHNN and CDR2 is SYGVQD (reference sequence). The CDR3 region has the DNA TGCGCCAGCAGTGATTTGGCCGGTGTAGGGGGAGAGCAGTTCTTC. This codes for CASSDLAGVGGEQFF.

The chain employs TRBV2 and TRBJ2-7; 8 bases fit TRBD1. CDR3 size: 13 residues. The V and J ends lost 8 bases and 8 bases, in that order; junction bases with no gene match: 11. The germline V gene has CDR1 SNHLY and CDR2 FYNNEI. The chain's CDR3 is CASGRTGPGKQYV. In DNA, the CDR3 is TGTGCCAGCGGGAGGACAGGGCCGGGGAAGCAGTACGTC.

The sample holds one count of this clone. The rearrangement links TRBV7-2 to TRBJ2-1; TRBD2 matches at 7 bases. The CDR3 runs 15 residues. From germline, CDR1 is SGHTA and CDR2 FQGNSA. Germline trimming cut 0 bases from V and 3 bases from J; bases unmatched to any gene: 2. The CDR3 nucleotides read TGTGCCAGCAGCTTAGCATGGGGGGGCTACAATGAGCAGTTCTTC. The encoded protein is CASSLAWGGYNEQFF.

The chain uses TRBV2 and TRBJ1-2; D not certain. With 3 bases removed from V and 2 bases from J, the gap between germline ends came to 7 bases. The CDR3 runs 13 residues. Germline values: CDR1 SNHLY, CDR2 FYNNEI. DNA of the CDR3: TGTGCCAGCAGTGACAGTGTAAACTATGGCTACACCTTC. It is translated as CASSDSVNYGYTF.

In DNA, the CDR3 is TGTGCCAGCGAAAAATCGGGTAACACTGAAGCTTTCTTT. As protein: CASEKSGNTEAFF. The chain joins TRBV6-6 to TRBJ1-1; D gene unclear. V was trimmed by 8 bases and J by 2 bases, leaving 12 bases between them. The V gene's germline CDR1 is MNHNY and CDR2 SVGAGI (reference sequence). CDR3 length: 13 amino acids.

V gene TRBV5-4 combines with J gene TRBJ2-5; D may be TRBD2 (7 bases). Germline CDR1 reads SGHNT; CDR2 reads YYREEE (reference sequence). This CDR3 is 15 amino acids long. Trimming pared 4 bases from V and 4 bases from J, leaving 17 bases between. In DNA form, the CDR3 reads TGTGCCAGCAGCGCGAATCCAGGGGAGGGAGAGACCCAGTACTTC. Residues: CASSANPGEGETQYF. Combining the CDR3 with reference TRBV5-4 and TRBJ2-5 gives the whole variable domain ETGVTQSPTHLIKTRGQQVTLRCSSQSGHNTVSWYQQALGQGPQFIFQYYREEENGRGNFPPRFSGLQFPNYSSELNVNALELDDSALYLCASSANPGEGETQYFGPGTRLLVL.

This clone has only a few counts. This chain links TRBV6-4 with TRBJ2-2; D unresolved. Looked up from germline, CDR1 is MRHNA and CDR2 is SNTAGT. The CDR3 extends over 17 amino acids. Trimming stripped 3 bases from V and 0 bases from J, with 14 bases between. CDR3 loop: CASSEVGSEANTGELFF. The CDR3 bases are TGTGCCAGCAGTGAAGTCGGGTCGGAAGCGAACACCGGGGAGCTGTTTTTT.

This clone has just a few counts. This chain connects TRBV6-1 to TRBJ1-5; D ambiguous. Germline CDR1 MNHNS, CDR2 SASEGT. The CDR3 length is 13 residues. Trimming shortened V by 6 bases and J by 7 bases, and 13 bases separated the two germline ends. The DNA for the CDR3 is TGTGCCAGCAGCTCTTTGGAGGAGCAGCCCCAGCATTTT. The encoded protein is CASSSLEEQPQHF.

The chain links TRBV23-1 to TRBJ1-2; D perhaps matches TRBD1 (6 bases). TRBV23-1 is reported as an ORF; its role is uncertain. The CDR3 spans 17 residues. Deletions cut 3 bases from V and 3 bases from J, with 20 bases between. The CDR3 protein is CASSHSRVGAPDYGYTF. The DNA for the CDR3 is TGCGCCAGCAGTCACTCCAGGGTGGGGGCGCCTGACTATGGCTACACCTTC.

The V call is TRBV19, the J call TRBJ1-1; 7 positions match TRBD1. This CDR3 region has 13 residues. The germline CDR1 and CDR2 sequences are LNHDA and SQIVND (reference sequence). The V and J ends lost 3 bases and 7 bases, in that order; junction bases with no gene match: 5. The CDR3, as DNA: TGTGCCAGTAGTATGCAGGGGGGAGGTGAAGCTTTCTTT. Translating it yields CASSMQGGGEAFF.

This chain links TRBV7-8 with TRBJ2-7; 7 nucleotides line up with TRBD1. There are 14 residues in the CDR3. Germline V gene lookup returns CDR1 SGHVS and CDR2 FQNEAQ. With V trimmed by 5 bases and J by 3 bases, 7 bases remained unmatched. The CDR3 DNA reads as TGTGCCAGCAGCCCCGACAGGGCCCTCTACGAGCAGTACGTC. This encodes CASSPDRALYEQYV.

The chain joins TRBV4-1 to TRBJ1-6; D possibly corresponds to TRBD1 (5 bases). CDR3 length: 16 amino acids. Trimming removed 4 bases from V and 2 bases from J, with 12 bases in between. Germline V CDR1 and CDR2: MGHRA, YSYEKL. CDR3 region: CASSLGGVPYNSPLHF. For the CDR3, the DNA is TGCGCCAGCAGCCTAGGAGGGGTGCCCTATAATTCACCCCTCCACTTT.

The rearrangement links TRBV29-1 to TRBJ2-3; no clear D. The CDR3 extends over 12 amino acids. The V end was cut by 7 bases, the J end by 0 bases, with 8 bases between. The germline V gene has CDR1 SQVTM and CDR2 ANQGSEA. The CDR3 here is CSATPSTDTQYF. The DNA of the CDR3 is TGCAGCGCGACACCGAGCACAGATACGCAGTATTTT.

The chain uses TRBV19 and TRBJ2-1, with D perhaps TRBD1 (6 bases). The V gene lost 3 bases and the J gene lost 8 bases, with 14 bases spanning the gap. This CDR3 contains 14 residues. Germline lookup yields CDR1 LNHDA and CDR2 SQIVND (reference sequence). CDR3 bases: TGTGCCAGTAGTATTGGGGACATTAGGGATGAGCAGTTCTTC. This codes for CASSIGDIRDEQFF.

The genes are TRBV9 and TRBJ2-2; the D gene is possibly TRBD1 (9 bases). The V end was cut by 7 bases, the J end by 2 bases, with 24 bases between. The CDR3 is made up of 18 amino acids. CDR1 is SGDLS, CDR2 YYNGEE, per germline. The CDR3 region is CASGYNREGQGNTGELFF. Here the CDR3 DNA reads TGTGCCAGCGGCTACAATCGGGAGGGACAGGGTAACACCGGGGAGCTGTTTTTT.

The DNA for the CDR3 is TGCGCCAGCAGCCCCGGGACCGGGGAGCTGTTTTTT. Translation gives CASSPGTGELFF. This chain connects TRBV4-1 to TRBJ2-2, with no clear D. Germline assignment: CDR1 MGHRA and CDR2 YSYEKL. CDR3 size: 12 residues. Trimming cost V 4 bases and J 5 bases, with 5 bases left between them.

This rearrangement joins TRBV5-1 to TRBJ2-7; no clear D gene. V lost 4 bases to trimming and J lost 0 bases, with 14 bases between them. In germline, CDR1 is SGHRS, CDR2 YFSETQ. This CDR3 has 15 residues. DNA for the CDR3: TGCGCCAGCAGCCCTATCTCTGCCCCCTCCTACGAGCAGTACTTC. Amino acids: CASSPISAPSYEQYF.

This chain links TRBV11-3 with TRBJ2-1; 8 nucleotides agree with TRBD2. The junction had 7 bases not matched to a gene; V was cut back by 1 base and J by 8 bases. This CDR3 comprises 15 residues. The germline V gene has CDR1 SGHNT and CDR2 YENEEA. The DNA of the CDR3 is TGTGCCAGCAGCTTAGCGGGGGGGCCAGCCGATGAGCAGTTCTTC. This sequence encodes CASSLAGGPADEQFF.

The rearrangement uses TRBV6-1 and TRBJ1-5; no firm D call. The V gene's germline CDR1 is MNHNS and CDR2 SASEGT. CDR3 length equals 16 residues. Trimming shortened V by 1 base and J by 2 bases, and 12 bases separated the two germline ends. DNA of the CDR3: TGTGCCAGCAGTGAAGACGTGGGCGGGGGCAATCAGCCCCAGCATTTT. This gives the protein CASSEDVGGGNQPQHF.